Each of the 16 T cell receptor beta chains below was sequenced from the same sample in a study of blood T cell repertoires in COVID-19. Assay: immunoSEQ multiplex PCR; the TCRdb copy retains only in-frame clones and omits some. The sample records about 180,000 clones, approximately 86% being singletons. The sequenced material came from peripheral blood. The source is a woman aged 25 to 45 with active or convalescent COVID-19.

The rearrangement uses TRBV30 and TRBJ1-2, with D tentatively TRBD1 (6 bases). Trimming took off 0 bases at V and 8 bases at J, with 13 bases between the two ends. The CDR3 is 13 amino acids. Germline-derived CDR1 and CDR2 are GTSNPN and SVGIG (reference sequence). As DNA, the CDR3 is TGTGCCTGGAGTGTGGGGGGGGCCGTCGGCTACACCTTC. Translating gives CAWSVGGAVGYTF.

The chain employs TRBV6-5 and TRBJ1-5; no reliable D call. Trimming shortened V by 7 bases and J by 4 bases, and 8 bases separated the two germline ends. Germline lookup yields CDR1 MNHEY and CDR2 SVGAGI. The CDR3 runs 12 residues. This chain's CDR3 is CASTQPNQPQHF. CDR3 DNA sequence: TGTGCCAGCACACAGCCGAATCAGCCCCAGCATTTT.

The gene calls are TRBV5-6 and TRBJ2-5; D unresolved. The CDR3 is 15 amino acids. Germline values: CDR1 SGHDT, CDR2 YYEEEE. With 0 bases removed from V and 5 bases from J, the gap between germline ends came to 14 bases. In nucleotides, the CDR3 is TGTGCCAGCAGCTTGGCGGGTGTAGTGAGCGAGACCCAGTACTTC. Protein sequence: CASSLAGVVSETQYF.

The gene calls are TRBV6-5 and TRBJ1-5; 8 bases match TRBD1. Germline-derived CDR1 and CDR2 are MNHEY and SVGAGI. J was trimmed by 2 bases and V by 4 bases; bases with no gene match: 4. The CDR3 totals 15 residues. The CDR3 sequence: CASSSGQGRNQPQHF. CDR3 DNA: TGTGCCAGCAGTTCAGGACAGGGACGCAATCAGCCCCAGCATTTT.

The genes are TRBV6-1 and TRBJ2-5; TRBD2 agrees at 7 bases. V was clipped by 4 bases and J by 5 bases; unmatched bases: 19. Germline CDR1 reads MNHNS; CDR2 reads SASEGT. The CDR3 sequence is 18 residues long. As DNA, the CDR3 is TGTGCCAGCAGTGTCCTTGGGGAGGGCCTCTTTTTAGGGGAGACCCAGTACTTC. Translation: CASSVLGEGLFLGETQYF.

V and J are TRBV6-5 and TRBJ2-4, with 8 positions matching TRBD2. The length of the CDR3 is 16 residues. With V trimmed by 2 bases and J by 3 bases, 6 bases remained unmatched. Germline values: CDR1 MNHEY, CDR2 SVGAGI. The chain's CDR3 is CASSYKREYVKNIQYF. DNA of the CDR3: TGTGCCAGCAGTTACAAGCGGGAGTATGTCAAAAACATTCAGTACTTC.

The V and J genes are TRBV6-5 and TRBJ1-1; a possible D gene is TRBD1 (5 bases). Trimming removed 8 bases from V and 0 bases from J, with 13 bases in between. This CDR3 comprises 14 residues. CDR1 is MNHEY, CDR2 SVGAGI, per germline. In nucleotides, the CDR3 is TGTGCCAGCTGGGGACTGTCCATGAACACTGAAGCTTTCTTT. It encodes CASWGLSMNTEAFF.

The gene calls are TRBV7-6 and TRBJ2-1; no definite D call. Looked up from germline, CDR1 is SGHVS and CDR2 is FNYEAQ. Deletions cut 1 base from V and 5 bases from J, with 6 bases between. CDR3 length: 13 residues. In DNA, the CDR3 is TGTGCCAGCAGCTTAGATATTAACAATGAGCAGTTCTTC. Amino acid sequence: CASSLDINNEQFF.

The genes are TRBV30 and TRBJ1-3; TRBD1 agrees at 9 bases. Germline CDR1 GTSNPN, CDR2 SVGIG (reference sequence). The length of the CDR3 is 13 residues. The V segment lost 4 bases and the J segment 7 bases; nucleotides outside the gene matches: 5. The CDR3 region is CAWTPGQGNTIYF. In DNA, the CDR3 is TGTGCCTGGACCCCCGGACAGGGGAACACCATATATTTT.

The chain uses TRBV3-1 (or the pseudogene TRBV3-2) and TRBJ2-7; tentatively, D is TRBD1 (5 bases). Germline CDR1 reads LGHDT; CDR2 reads YNNKEL (reference sequence). The CDR3 loop spans 14 amino acids. Between the trimmed V and J ends, which lost 3 bases and 3 bases, there was a span of 12 bases. CDR3 loop: CASSQGQVLYEQYF. DNA of the CDR3: TGTGCCAGCAGCCAGGGGCAGGTCCTCTACGAGCAGTACTTC.

This clone was seen only a few times. This may come from a read error, since a much larger clone is one base off. This sequence joins TRBV6-6 and TRBJ2-7, with 7 bases that match TRBD1. The CDR3 totals 14 residues. The V gene's germline CDR1 is MNHNY and CDR2 SVGAGI (reference sequence). Unmatched junction bases numbered 4, after V lost 5 bases and J lost 0 bases. The CDR3, as DNA: TGTGCCAGCAGTCGACAGGGAAGCTCCTACGAGCAGTACTTC. Translated, it gives CASSRQGSSYEQYF.

The chain joins TRBV25-1 to TRBJ2-1, with TRBD2 identical over 10 bases. This CDR3 spans 16 amino acids. Looked up from germline, CDR1 is MGHDK and CDR2 is SYGVNS. The trim removed 5 bases at V and 8 bases at J, leaving 12 bases unmatched. The CDR3 spells CASSIGSGGPVDEQFF. The CDR3 coding sequence is TGTGCCAGCAGTATTGGTAGCGGGGGGCCCGTAGATGAGCAGTTCTTC.

The V call is TRBV27, the J call TRBJ2-3, with a tentative D call TRBD1 (6 bases). The CDR3 is 16 residues long. Germline V gene lookup returns CDR1 MNHEY and CDR2 SMNVEV (reference sequence). V lost 7 bases, J lost 3 bases, and 20 bases lay in between. DNA for the CDR3: TGTGCCAGCAAAGGGACACGACAGCTTTTAACAGATACGCAGTATTTT. This encodes CASKGTRQLLTDTQYF.

A few counts support this clone. The rearrangement uses TRBV27 and TRBJ1-4, with TRBD1 identical over 10 bases. After removal of 5 bases from V and 7 bases from J, the junction contained 4 bases not matched to a gene. CDR3 length: 14 amino acids. Germline assignment: CDR1 MNHEY and CDR2 SMNVEV (reference sequence). The CDR3 sequence: CASSTTGGGEKLFF. The CDR3 nucleotides are TGTGCCAGCAGTACGACAGGGGGCGGTGAAAAACTGTTTTTT.

The J gene is TRBJ1-3, the V gene TRBV12-3 or TRBV12-4, with 8 bases aligning to TRBD1. The CDR3 consists of 13 residues. V shed 9 bases, J shed 2 bases, and the junction held 3 bases outside the gene matches. In DNA, the CDR3 is TGTGCCAGTTTACAGGGGGCTGGAAACACCATATATTTT. This encodes CASLQGAGNTIYF.

The count of this clone is one. The chain recombines TRBV9 with TRBJ1-4; 10 positions agree with TRBD1. This CDR3 region has 14 residues. Germline CDR1 is SGDLS and CDR2 is YYNGEE. V shed 0 bases and J 7 bases; nucleotides not matched to a gene: 0. The CDR3 nucleotides are TGTGCCAGCAGCGTAGGACAGGGGGCTGAAAAACTGTTTTTT. Amino acids: CASSVGQGAEKLFF.